These 15 T cell receptor beta chains share one sample of origin, sequenced in a study of beta chain features in type 1 diabetes. The whole isolated RNA underwent reverse transcription, so sequencing captured expressed TCRB transcripts. TCRdb's copy holds only in-frame clones and misses some; the assay was immunoSEQ multiplex PCR. This table has about 240,000 clones, 25% to 35% appearing once. The sequenced sample was central memory CD4+ T cells from blood. The receptors originated from a man aged 25-45 years in good health.

As DNA, the CDR3 is TGTGCCAGCAGCTTGCGGGGGAGAGATGAAGCTTTCTTT. It is translated as CASSLRGRDEAFF. The rearrangement joins TRBV7-2 to TRBJ1-1, with D possibly TRBD1 on 5 matching bases. Germline values: CDR1 SGHTA, CDR2 FQGNSA. V dropped 3 bases and J dropped 7 bases, with 12 bases sitting between them. The CDR3 length is 13 residues.

This chain uses TRBV5-4 with TRBJ1-1; TRBD1 is a possible D gene (5 bases). Germline V gene data show CDR1 as SGHNT and CDR2 as YYREEE (reference sequence). This CDR3 contains 14 residues. V was pared by 4 bases and J by 1 base, with 11 bases between. CDR3 in DNA: TGTGCCAGCAGCGTCCGGGACCGGAACACTGAAGCTTTCTTT. Translating it yields CASSVRDRNTEAFF.

The chain combines TRBV2 with TRBJ2-7, with D uncertain. The germline V and J ends were trimmed by 5 bases and 1 base, with 12 bases remaining between them. This CDR3 region has 14 residues. Germline V gene sequence: CDR1 SNHLY, CDR2 FYNNEI. The CDR3 coding sequence is TGTGCCAGCAGTCCCGCTGTGTCTTCCTACGAGCAGTACTTC. Translating gives CASSPAVSSYEQYF.

This clone has just a few counts. In DNA, the CDR3 is TGTGCCAGCAGCTCGGGACAGAGGGAGGGCTACACCTTC. It translates to CASSSGQREGYTF. The chain employs TRBV5-4 and TRBJ1-2; 7 bases are a match to TRBD1. Germline CDR1 SGHNT, CDR2 YYREEE (reference sequence). Trimming took 3 bases from V and 8 from J; bases not matched to a gene: 7. The CDR3 consists of 13 residues.

This clone turned up a few times. The chain joins TRBV28 to TRBJ2-3; perhaps D is TRBD1 or TRBD2 (5 bases each). Germline V gene sequence: CDR1 MDHEN, CDR2 SYDVKM. With 3 bases removed from V and 2 bases from J, the gap between germline ends came to 9 bases. The CDR3 runs to 14 residues. The CDR3 sequence: CASSFGGNTDTQYF. The CDR3 bases are TGTGCCAGCAGTTTTGGGGGAAACACAGATACGCAGTATTTT.

The genes are TRBV27 and TRBJ2-1, with 16 nucleotides matching TRBD2. This CDR3 contains 18 residues. In germline, CDR1 is MNHEY, CDR2 SMNVEV (reference sequence). V trimming: 4 bases; J trimming: 9 bases; junction bases outside the gene matches: 12. The CDR3 region is CASSSYRGTSGRVSEQFF. DNA of the CDR3: TGTGCCAGCAGTTCCTATAGGGGGACTAGCGGGAGGGTGAGTGAGCAGTTCTTC.

The chain combines TRBV7-9 with TRBJ2-5; D is perhaps TRBD1 or TRBD2 (7 bases each). Looked up from germline, CDR1 is SEHNR and CDR2 is FQNEAQ (reference sequence). CDR3 size: 15 residues. V gave up 7 bases and J gave up 4 bases, with 19 bases separating them. DNA for the CDR3: TGTGCCAGCACCTACAGGGGAGGGGAGGGAGAGACCCAGTACTTC. Translated, it gives CASTYRGGEGETQYF. Complete variable domain (other parts from reference TRBV7-9 and TRBJ2-5): DTGVSQNPRHKITKRGQNVTFRCDPISEHNRLYWYRQTLGQGPEFLTYFQNEAQLEKSRLLSDRFSAERPKGSFSTLEIQRTEQGDSAMYLCASTYRGGEGETQYFGPGTRLLVL.

The chain carries TRBV18 and TRBJ2-7, with unresolved D. The CDR3 covers 12 residues. The V end lost 3 bases, the J end lost 3 bases, and 6 bases lay between the germline ends. Germline V gene sequence: CDR1 KGHSH, CDR2 LQKENI. The CDR3 reads CASSPEYYEQYF. CDR3 in DNA: TGTGCCAGCTCACCCGAGTACTACGAGCAGTACTTC.

This clone came up a few times. This chain connects TRBV7-7 to TRBJ2-2; possibly TRBD1 for D (6 bases). CDR3 length equals 17 residues. V lost 2 bases to trimming and J lost 0 bases, with 13 bases between them. The germline V gene has CDR1 SSHAT and CDR2 FNYEAQ (reference sequence). In DNA form, the CDR3 reads TGTGCCAGCAGCTTAAAGCCTCAGGGGTCGAACACCGGGGAGCTGTTTTTT. This translates into CASSLKPQGSNTGELFF.

This chain joins TRBV14 and TRBJ2-2; D is ambiguous. V was shortened by 5 bases and J by 4 bases, with 8 bases between the two germline ends. Germline V gene sequence: CDR1 SGHDN, CDR2 FVKESK. This CDR3 comprises 13 residues. The CDR3 DNA is TGTGCCAGCAGCTTCACGGGCACCGGGGAGCTGTTTTTT. Protein sequence: CASSFTGTGELFF. The variable domain in full, with the rest retrieved from reference TRBV14 and TRBJ2-2, is EAGVTQFPSHSVIEKGQTVTLRCDPISGHDNLYWYRRVMGKEIKFLLHFVKESKQDESGMPNNRFLAERTGGTYSTLKVQPAELEDSGVYFCASSFTGTGELFFGEGSRLTVL.

This rearrangement joins TRBV25-1 to TRBJ2-1; TRBD2 matches 7 bases. V lost 6 bases, J lost 1 base, and 6 bases stayed unmatched. Germline CDR1 and CDR2: MGHDK and SYGVNS. The CDR3 totals 15 residues. CDR3 protein: CASSGGRASYNEQFF. The CDR3, as DNA: TGTGCCAGCAGCGGGGGGAGGGCATCCTACAATGAGCAGTTCTTC.

V gene TRBV30 combines with J gene TRBJ2-7; possible D gene TRBD2, 6 bases. The CDR3 covers 12 residues. Germline values: CDR1 GTSNPN, CDR2 SVGIG (reference sequence). V was trimmed by 1 base and J by 4 bases, leaving 8 bases between them. DNA of the CDR3: TGTGCCTGGAGTGAAGGAGGGTACGAGCAGTACTTC. Its protein is CAWSEGGYEQYF.

The chain links TRBV6-6 to TRBJ2-7; 14 bases map to TRBD2. V was pared by 5 bases and J by 6 bases, with 3 bases of the junction left unmatched. The CDR3 loop spans 14 amino acids. CDR1 is MNHNY and CDR2 is SVGAGI in the germline V gene (reference sequence). Written as DNA, the CDR3 is TGTGCCAGCAGTGTGGGACTAGCGGGAGTCGAGCAGTACTTC. Its translation is CASSVGLAGVEQYF.

V and J are TRBV5-1 and TRBJ2-1, with unresolved D. Trimming removed 0 bases at V and 6 bases at J, with 13 bases between. Germline-derived CDR1 and CDR2 are SGHRS and YFSETQ. The length of the CDR3 is 15 residues. CDR3 coding DNA: TGCGCCAGCAGCTTGGAAGTGGGAAGTTCCAATGAGCAGTTCTTC. Translation gives CASSLEVGSSNEQFF.

The rearrangement uses TRBV4-3 and TRBJ2-3; unclear D gene. V was trimmed by 3 bases and J by 2 bases, leaving 9 bases between them. CDR1 and CDR2 (germline): LGHNA, YSLEER. This CDR3 is built from 14 residues. The CDR3 DNA follows: TGCGCCAGCAGCCAGGATACAGCCACAGATACGCAGTATTTT. Translated: CASSQDTATDTQYF.